What follows are 23 T cell receptor beta chains derived from one specimen sequenced in a study of cytomegalovirus exposure and HLA in healthy donors. The PCR made use of 60 Vbeta and 13 Jbeta primers. Generated by immunoSEQ multiplex PCR, the TCRdb table keeps only in-frame clones and is missing some. The sample lists over 150,000 clones, about four fifths seen once, with approximately 4.5% in the top ten. The sequencing sample was made of PBMCs. Receptors originate from a man younger than 45 in good health and CMV-seronegative.

This clone was counted a few times. This rearrangement joins TRBV29-1 to TRBJ1-2; maybe TRBD1 (5 bases). Germline V gene lookup returns CDR1 SQVTM and CDR2 ANQGSEA. CDR3 size: 12 residues. V lost 4 bases to trimming and J lost 4 bases, with 10 bases between them. The CDR3 region is CSVAGDSYGYTF. CDR3 coding DNA: TGCAGCGTTGCGGGCGACAGCTATGGCTACACCTTC.

This clone was counted only a few times. The V and J genes are TRBV28 and TRBJ1-1; 8 nucleotides agree with TRBD1. Germline-derived CDR1 and CDR2 are MDHEN and SYDVKM. V shed 2 bases and J 3 bases; nucleotides not matched to a gene: 5. There are 15 residues in the CDR3. The CDR3 region has the DNA TGTGCCAGCAGTTTAGTAAACAGGGGGGACACTGAAGCTTTCTTT. Translation gives CASSLVNRGDTEAFF. The full variable domain, with the rest looked up from reference TRBV28 and TRBJ1-1, is DVKVTQSSRYLVKRTGEKVFLECVQDMDHENMFWYRQDPGLGLRLIYFSYDVKMKEKGDIPEGYSVSREKKERFSLILESASTNQTSMYLCASSLVNRGDTEAFFGQGTRLTVV.

This sequence joins TRBV9 and TRBJ1-5; 7 bases fit TRBD1. With V trimmed by 2 bases and J by 6 bases, 5 bases remained unmatched. From germline, CDR1 is SGDLS and CDR2 YYNGEE. This CDR3 is built from 14 residues. The CDR3 region has the DNA TGTGCCAGCAGCGTCCAGGGGGACCGTCAGCCCCAGCATTTT. Translated, it gives CASSVQGDRQPQHF.

The V call is TRBV28, the J call TRBJ2-1; possible D gene TRBD1, 6 bases. The germline V gene encodes CDR1 MDHEN and CDR2 SYDVKM. Trimming shortened V by 1 base and J by 12 bases, and 10 bases separated the two germline ends. This CDR3 contains 12 residues. The CDR3 DNA reads TGTGCCAGCAGTTTATCAGGGGATAGGCAGTTCTTC. Amino acid sequence: CASSLSGDRQFF.

CDR3 nucleotide sequence: TGTGCCAGCAGTTATCGACCTCAGACAGTCAACACTGAAGCTTTCTTT. It is translated as CASSYRPQTVNTEAFF. The chain couples TRBV6-6 to TRBJ1-1; tentative D call: TRBD1 (5 bases). The CDR3 sequence is 16 residues long. Trimming shortened V by 3 bases and J by 2 bases, and 16 bases separated the two germline ends. Germline values: CDR1 MNHNY, CDR2 SVGAGI (reference sequence).

CDR3 nucleotide sequence: TGTGCCAGCAGTCCAGTTCCCAGGGGAGAGCAGTTCTTC. Encoded protein: CASSPVPRGEQFF. The chain couples TRBV11-2 to TRBJ2-1, with a tentative D call TRBD1 (6 bases). CDR1 and CDR2 from the germline V gene are SGHAT and FQNNGV. Between the trimmed V and J ends, which lost 6 bases and 10 bases, there was a span of 16 bases. The CDR3 consists of 13 residues.

A single count supports this clone. This sequence joins TRBV6-5 and TRBJ1-5, with D hard to call. The V and J ends lost 5 bases and 0 bases respectively, with 5 bases between them. In germline, CDR1 is MNHEY, CDR2 SVGAGI. The CDR3 is 13 amino acids. CDR3 DNA: TGTGCCAGCAGTCCCATTAGCAATCAGCCCCAGCATTTT. Encoded protein: CASSPISNQPQHF.

This clone showed up just once. CDR3 residues: CSVQRDSYEQYF. The CDR3 coding sequence is TGCAGCGTCCAGCGGGACTCCTACGAGCAGTACTTC. The chain links TRBV29-1 to TRBJ2-7; 7 positions agree with TRBD2. V trimming: 6 bases; J trimming: 0 bases; junction bases outside the gene matches: 2. Germline V lookup: CDR1 SQVTM, CDR2 ANQGSEA. The length of the CDR3 is 12 residues.

The genes are TRBV28 and TRBJ1-1; D gene uncertain. The CDR3 runs 13 residues. CDR1 MDHEN and CDR2 SYDVKM come from the germline V gene. V gave up 5 bases and J gave up 4 bases, with 11 bases separating them. The CDR3 reads CASSMDFLTEAFF. CDR3 nucleotide sequence: TGTGCCAGCAGTATGGACTTCCTCACTGAAGCTTTCTTT. Full variable domain (remainder filled in from reference TRBV28 and TRBJ1-1): DVKVTQSSRYLVKRTGEKVFLECVQDMDHENMFWYRQDPGLGLRLIYFSYDVKMKEKGDIPEGYSVSREKKERFSLILESASTNQTSMYLCASSMDFLTEAFFGQGTRLTVV.

The sample holds one count of this clone. The chain links TRBV9 to TRBJ2-1, with a tentative D call TRBD2 (7 bases). The CDR3 is made up of 16 amino acids. V was trimmed by 4 bases and J by 3 bases, leaving 17 bases between them. Per the germline V gene, CDR1 is SGDLS and CDR2 is YYNGEE. This CDR3 reads CASSYRGEGVYNEQFF. Written as DNA, the CDR3 is TGTGCCAGCAGCTACAGAGGGGAGGGGGTCTACAATGAGCAGTTCTTC.

CDR3: CASSLGSGGYEQYF. The CDR3 DNA is TGTGCCAGCAGTTTGGGTAGCGGGGGCTACGAGCAGTACTTC. The chain couples TRBV28 to TRBJ2-7; 9 bases map to TRBD2. J was trimmed by 3 bases and V by 3 bases; bases with no gene match: 3. The CDR3 has 14 residues. Looked up from germline, CDR1 is MDHEN and CDR2 is SYDVKM.

The rearrangement links TRBV27 to TRBJ2-1, with 9 bases matching TRBD2. The CDR3 is 15 residues long. CDR1 is MNHEY, CDR2 SMNVEV, per germline (reference sequence). V shed 7 bases and J 6 bases; nucleotides not matched to a gene: 10. DNA of the CDR3: TGTGCCAGCACCGGGACTAGCTATCGAACCAATGAGCAGTTCTTC. It specifies CASTGTSYRTNEQFF.

The rearrangement links TRBV7-8 to TRBJ1-1; possible D gene TRBD1, 5 bases. The V gene lost 2 bases and the J gene lost 6 bases, with 10 bases spanning the gap. The CDR3 is 13 residues long. CDR1 and CDR2 (germline): SGHVS, FQNEAQ. For the CDR3, the DNA is TGTGCCAGCAGCTTACTTGGACACCCTGAAGCTTTCTTT. Translated: CASSLLGHPEAFF.

V usage is TRBV30 and J usage is TRBJ1-5, with unresolved D. V lost 2 bases to trimming and J lost 5 bases, with 10 bases between them. Germline loops: CDR1 GTSNPN, CDR2 SVGIG (reference sequence). There are 13 residues in the CDR3. The CDR3 sequence is CAWSPGRHQPQHF. The CDR3 DNA is TGTGCCTGGAGTCCCGGGAGGCATCAGCCCCAGCATTTT.

The chain has TRBV27 and TRBJ2-1; 12 nucleotides match TRBD1. This CDR3 is 16 amino acids long. Looked up from germline, CDR1 is MNHEY and CDR2 is SMNVEV (reference sequence). Germline trimming cut 2 bases from V and 7 bases from J; bases unmatched to any gene: 6. The CDR3 reads CASSLPGTGGPNEQFF. CDR3 sequence (DNA): TGTGCCAGCAGTTTACCCGGGACAGGGGGCCCGAATGAGCAGTTCTTC.

J is TRBJ2-7 and V is TRBV30, with a tentative D call TRBD1 (6 bases). This CDR3 has 13 residues. Trimming cost V 3 bases and J 5 bases, with 14 bases left between them. Germline V gives CDR1 GTSNPN, CDR2 SVGIG (reference sequence). The CDR3 sequence is CAWSATGPHEQYF. CDR3 in DNA: TGTGCCTGGAGCGCTACAGGGCCCCACGAGCAGTACTTC.

The chain combines TRBV7-8 with TRBJ2-1; D ambiguous. The CDR3 extends over 14 amino acids. Germline CDR1 reads SGHVS; CDR2 reads FQNEAQ. V lost 2 bases, J lost 3 bases, and 8 bases lay in between. CDR3: CASSLSLVYNEQFF. In DNA, the CDR3 is TGTGCCAGCAGCTTATCCCTAGTCTACAATGAGCAGTTCTTC.

The chain is built from TRBV9 and TRBJ1-6, with D perhaps matching TRBD1 (5 bases). Trimming stripped 3 bases from V and 5 bases from J, with 9 bases between. Germline V gene data show CDR1 as SGDLS and CDR2 as YYNGEE. The CDR3 has 14 amino acids. The CDR3 DNA is TGTGCCAGCAGCGGGACACCCAATAATTCACCCCTCCACTTT. This encodes CASSGTPNNSPLHF. The whole variable domain, remainder taken from reference TRBV9 and TRBJ1-6, is DSGVTQTPKHLITATGQRVTLRCSPRSGDLSVYWYQQSLDQGLQFLIQYYNGEERAKGNILERFSAQQFPDLHSELNLSSLELGDSALYFCASSGTPNNSPLHFGNGTRLTVT.

This clone was counted once. The rearrangement joins TRBV28 to TRBJ1-3; TRBD1 might be the D (5 bases). Trimming stripped 3 bases from V and 2 bases from J, with 14 bases between. The CDR3 is 16 amino acids. CDR1 and CDR2 (germline): MDHEN, SYDVKM. The CDR3 loop is CASSFLQARTGNTIYF. CDR3 nucleotides: TGTGCCAGCAGTTTTCTACAGGCACGAACTGGAAACACCATATATTTT. Full variable domain (missing parts from reference TRBV28 and TRBJ1-3): DVKVTQSSRYLVKRTGEKVFLECVQDMDHENMFWYRQDPGLGLRLIYFSYDVKMKEKGDIPEGYSVSREKKERFSLILESASTNQTSMYLCASSFLQARTGNTIYFGEGSWLTVV.

The chain is built from TRBV28 and TRBJ2-1, with 9 nucleotides matching TRBD1. The V and J ends lost 6 bases and 7 bases, in that order; junction bases with no gene match: 10. Germline-derived CDR1 and CDR2 are MDHEN and SYDVKM. The CDR3 length is 15 residues. The CDR3 sequence: CASSSTGGARNEQFF. Here the CDR3 DNA reads TGTGCCAGCAGCTCTACAGGGGGCGCGAGAAATGAGCAGTTCTTC.

This clone has only one observation. The chain is built from TRBV6-1 and TRBJ1-2; tentatively, D is TRBD1 (5 bases). Germline CDR1 is MNHNS and CDR2 is SASEGT. V was trimmed by 4 bases and J by 8 bases, leaving 23 bases between them. The CDR3 is 16 amino acids. CDR3 in amino acids: CASSGDVKGPAGGYTF. CDR3 in DNA: TGTGCCAGCAGTGGCGATGTTAAGGGGCCAGCCGGCGGCTACACCTTC.

This sequence joins TRBV5-6 and TRBJ1-1; TRBD1 agrees at 8 bases. The CDR3 has 16 amino acids. V dropped 4 bases and J dropped 8; count of bases not matched to a gene: 16. Germline assignment: CDR1 SGHDT and CDR2 YYEEEE. CDR3 DNA: TGTGCCAGCAGCCACAGCTGGACAGGGATATTTGAAGAAGCTTTCTTT. Its translation is CASSHSWTGIFEEAFF.

The CDR3: CASSVTGGYEQYF. The DNA for the CDR3 is TGTGCCAGCAGCGTCACAGGGGGCTACGAGCAGTACTTC. The chain couples TRBV9 to TRBJ2-5; 8 nucleotides agree with TRBD1. The DNA end is a closer match to TRBJ2-7, so the J assignment may be wrong. The CDR3 length is 13 residues. CDR1 is SGDLS and CDR2 is YYNGEE in the germline V gene.